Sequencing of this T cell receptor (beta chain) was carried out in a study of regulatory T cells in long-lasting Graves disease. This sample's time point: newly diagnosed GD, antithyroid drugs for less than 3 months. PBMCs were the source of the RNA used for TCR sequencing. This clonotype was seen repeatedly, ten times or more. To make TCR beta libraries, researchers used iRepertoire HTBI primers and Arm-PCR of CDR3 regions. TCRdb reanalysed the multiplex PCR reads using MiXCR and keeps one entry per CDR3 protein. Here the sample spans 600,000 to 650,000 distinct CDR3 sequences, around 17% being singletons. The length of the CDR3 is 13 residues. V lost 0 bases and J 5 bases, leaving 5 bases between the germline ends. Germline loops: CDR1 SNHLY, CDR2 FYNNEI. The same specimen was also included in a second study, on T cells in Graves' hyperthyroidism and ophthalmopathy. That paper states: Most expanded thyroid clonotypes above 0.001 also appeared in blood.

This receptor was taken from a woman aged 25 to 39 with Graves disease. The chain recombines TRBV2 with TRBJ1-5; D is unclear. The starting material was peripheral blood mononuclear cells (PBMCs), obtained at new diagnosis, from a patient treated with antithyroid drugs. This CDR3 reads CASSEALYQPQHF. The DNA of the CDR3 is TGTGCCAGCAGTGAAGCGCTTTATCAGCCCCAGCATTTT. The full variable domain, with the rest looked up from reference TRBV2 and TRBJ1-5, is EPEVTQTPSHQVTQMGQEVILRCVPISNHLYFYWYRQILGQKVEFLVSFYNNEISEKSEIFDDQFSVERPDGSNFTLKIRSTKLEDSAMYFCASSEALYQPQHFGDGTRLSIL.